These T cell receptor beta chains were read from a single sample in a study of T cell changes during pregnancy in multiple sclerosis. Some clones are missing from TCRdb's copy, which holds only in-frame ones; the method was immunoSEQ multiplex PCR. The sample lists tens of thousands of clones, roughly 91% occurring once. Sequencing used CD4+ T cells from peripheral blood mononuclear cells, obtained in the third trimester of pregnancy. These receptors came from a female donor with multiple sclerosis, enrolled in a pregnancy study. Each CDR3 is given with its conserved first and last residue. The D gene is left open where the match is weak.

d_call: .
j_call: TRBJ2-3
v_call: TRBV5-4
cdr3_aa: CASSLEWTGRGTDTQYF
cdr3_nt: TGTGCCAGCAGCTTGGAATGGACCGGGAGAGGCACAGATACGCAGTATTTT

d_call: TRBD2
j_call: TRBJ2-7
v_call: TRBV5-4
cdr3_aa: CASSSIGLAGAEQYF
cdr3_nt: TGTGCCAGCAGCTCCATCGGACTAGCGGGAGCTGAGCAGTACTTC

d_call: TRBD2
j_call: TRBJ2-1
v_call: TRBV5-1
cdr3_aa: CASSGSTSGGAQFF
cdr3_nt: TGCGCCAGCAGCGGATCGACTAGCGGGGGGGCGCAGTTCTTC

d_call: .
j_call: TRBJ2-7
v_call: TRBV7-8
cdr3_aa: CASSFGDRFYEQYF
cdr3_nt: TGTGCCAGCAGCTTCGGGGATAGATTCTACGAGCAGTACTTC

d_call: .
j_call: TRBJ2-7
v_call: TRBV6-5
cdr3_aa: CASSYLRSPPTYEQYF
cdr3_nt: TGTGCCAGCAGTTACCTGCGATCTCCCCCCACCTACGAGCAGTACTTC

d_call: TRBD1
j_call: TRBJ1-2
v_call: TRBV27
cdr3_aa: CASSTVRQGVWGYTF
cdr3_nt: TGTGCCAGCAGCACAGTCCGACAGGGGGTTTGGGGCTACACCTTC

d_call: TRBD2
j_call: TRBJ2-3
v_call: TRBV6-1
cdr3_aa: CAGRRGGSTDTQYF
cdr3_nt: TGTGCCGGCAGGCGGGGGGGCAGCACAGATACGCAGTATTTT

d_call: .
j_call: TRBJ2-5
v_call: TRBV10-1
cdr3_aa: CALYPLRQETQYF
cdr3_nt: TGCGCCCTCTACCCCCTCCGTCAAGAGACCCAGTACTTC

d_call: TRBD2
j_call: TRBJ2-5
v_call: TRBV5-1
cdr3_aa: CASSRGTSGPTGETQYF
cdr3_nt: TGCGCCAGCAGCCGTGGGACTAGCGGGCCTACGGGGGAGACCCAGTACTTC

d_call: .
j_call: TRBJ1-2
v_call: TRBV15
cdr3_aa: CATSRGGRGAYGYTF
cdr3_nt: TGTGCCACCAGCAGGGGGGGCCGGGGGGCCTATGGCTACACCTTC